This T cell receptor (beta chain) was sequenced for a study of blood T cell repertoires in COVID-19. In the original workflow: Quantification of nucleated cells was approximated via reference gene primer amplification. Profiling relied on immunoSEQ multiplex PCR, and the TCRdb table lists in-frame clones only, not all of them. V, J and clone size reflect that table, while D and trimming were determined from the DNA. The table lists hundreds of thousands of clones, around 90% of them singletons. Recruitment covered about 26 US areas and drew participants whose ages spanned about 18 to 90 years. V shed 0 bases and J 2 bases; nucleotides not matched to a gene: 5. The CDR3 contains 17 residues. The V gene's germline CDR1 is SGDLS and CDR2 YYNGEE.

The V gene is TRBV9, the J gene TRBJ2-3; 11 nucleotides agree with TRBD2. This sequence was found in a woman aged 50 to 65 who had recovered from COVID-19. Sample: PBMCs or T cells enriched from blood (not recorded which). The CDR3 DNA reads as TGTGCCAGCAGCGTAGGACTAGCGGGAACTTTCACAGATACGCAGTATTTT. Translation gives CASSVGLAGTFTDTQYF.